These 28 T cell receptor beta chains originate from one sample sequenced in a study of blood T cell repertoires in COVID-19. Sequencing was performed with immunoSEQ multiplex PCR; in TCRdb, only in-frame clones are kept and a portion is missing. Among just over 150,000 clones listed, around 82% were seen once. Sequencing was performed on peripheral blood. These receptor sequences come from a woman aged 40 to 50 with COVID-19, enrolled during active disease.

The genes are TRBV6-5 and TRBJ1-1, with D possibly being TRBD1 (6 bases). The germline CDR1 and CDR2 sequences are MNHEY and SVGAGI. The CDR3 covers 15 residues. With 0 bases removed from V and 4 bases from J, the gap between germline ends came to 12 bases. CDR3 sequence: CASSYSGQYPTEAFF. CDR3 coding DNA: TGTGCCAGCAGTTACTCCGGACAGTATCCCACTGAAGCTTTCTTT.

For the CDR3, the DNA is TGTGCCAGCAGCCTAGGGGACTTAGATACGCAGTATTTT. It translates to CASSLGDLDTQYF. This rearrangement joins TRBV6-5 to TRBJ2-3, with a tentative D call TRBD2 (6 bases). The CDR3 has 13 amino acids. Germline V gene lookup returns CDR1 MNHEY and CDR2 SVGAGI. Between the trimmed V and J ends, which lost 6 bases and 5 bases, there was a span of 12 bases.

The gene calls are TRBV9 and TRBJ2-5; 10 bases align to TRBD2. There are 13 residues in the CDR3. CDR1 is SGDLS and CDR2 is YYNGEE in the germline V gene. The trim removed 3 bases at V and 4 bases at J, leaving 0 bases unmatched. Here the CDR3 reads CASSASGRETQYF. CDR3 DNA: TGTGCCAGCAGCGCTAGCGGGAGAGAGACCCAGTACTTC. Full variable domain (rest looked up from reference TRBV9 and TRBJ2-5): DSGVTQTPKHLITATGQRVTLRCSPRSGDLSVYWYQQSLDQGLQFLIQYYNGEERAKGNILERFSAQQFPDLHSELNLSSLELGDSALYFCASSASGRETQYFGPGTRLLVL.

The rearrangement joins TRBV19 to TRBJ1-5, with D perhaps matching TRBD1 (6 bases). Between the trimmed V and J ends, which lost 6 bases and 3 bases, there was a span of 12 bases. The CDR3 consists of 14 residues. Germline V lookup: CDR1 LNHDA, CDR2 SQIVND (reference sequence). The CDR3: CASRPRDNNQPQHF. Here the CDR3 DNA reads TGTGCCAGTAGACCCCGGGACAACAATCAGCCCCAGCATTTT.

This chain connects TRBV18 to TRBJ2-2, with TRBD1 matching 8 bases. The V and J ends lost 5 bases and 5 bases, in that order; junction bases with no gene match: 7. The CDR3 extends over 15 amino acids. Germline V CDR1 and CDR2: KGHSH, LQKENI. CDR3 amino acids: CASSTGQVATGELFF. CDR3 bases: TGTGCCAGCTCAACGGGACAGGTGGCGACCGGGGAGCTGTTTTTT.

CDR3 residues: CASSPITGGGTGELFF. In DNA, the CDR3 is TGTGCCAGCAGCCCTATAACAGGGGGCGGCACCGGGGAGCTGTTTTTT. V usage is TRBV5-4 and J usage is TRBJ2-2, with TRBD1 matching 9 bases. Germline V gene data show CDR1 as SGHNT and CDR2 as YYREEE (reference sequence). Unmatched junction bases numbered 8, after V lost 4 bases and J lost 4 bases. The CDR3 length is 16 residues. The full variable domain, in which reference TRBV5-4 and TRBJ2-2 provide the parts outside the CDR3, is ETGVTQSPTHLIKTRGQQVTLRCSSQSGHNTVSWYQQALGQGPQFIFQYYREEENGRGNFPPRFSGLQFPNYSSELNVNALELDDSALYLCASSPITGGGTGELFFGEGSRLTVL.

The chain recombines TRBV30 with TRBJ1-2; D is uncertain. CDR3 length: 13 amino acids. Trimming took off 3 bases at V and 4 bases at J, with 12 bases between the two ends. Germline CDR1 GTSNPN, CDR2 SVGIG (reference sequence). DNA for the CDR3: TGTGCCTGGAGATCTGAGCGCTTCTATGGCTACACCTTC. Its protein product is CAWRSERFYGYTF.

This chain uses TRBV28 with TRBJ2-7; tentative D call: TRBD2 (6 bases). Germline CDR1 is MDHEN and CDR2 is SYDVKM. V lost 5 bases and J 4 bases, leaving 24 bases between the germline ends. The CDR3 runs to 17 residues. The CDR3 bases are TGTGCCAGCAGTCGATCAGGAGGGCGGACCCATTTTTACGAGCAGTACTTC. This translates into CASSRSGGRTHFYEQYF.

This clone was seen a handful of times. This rearrangement joins TRBV7-6 to TRBJ1-3, with D perhaps matching TRBD1 (5 bases). CDR1 and CDR2 (germline): SGHVS, FNYEAQ. This CDR3 comprises 15 residues. The V gene lost 3 bases and the J gene lost 4 bases, with 13 bases spanning the gap. As DNA, the CDR3 is TGTGCCAGCAGCTTTTCGTCGGGGGAGGGAAACACCATATATTTT. Translation gives CASSFSSGEGNTIYF.

The gene calls are TRBV4-2 and TRBJ2-3, with D possibly TRBD1 on 6 matching bases. The CDR3 runs to 15 residues. CDR1 is LGHNA and CDR2 is YNFKEQ in the germline V gene. Between the trimmed V and J ends, which lost 3 bases and 0 bases, there was a span of 10 bases. CDR3 sequence (DNA): TGTGCCAGCAGCCAGCACAGGGTTAGCACAGATACGCAGTATTTT. The encoded protein is CASSQHRVSTDTQYF.

This chain connects TRBV7-8 to TRBJ2-2, with a possible D match to TRBD2 (6 bases). The germline V and J ends were trimmed by 11 bases and 5 bases, with 21 bases remaining between them. This CDR3 has 15 amino acids. From germline, CDR1 is SGHVS and CDR2 FQNEAQ. The CDR3 loop reads CACHFGTSLTGELFF. CDR3 nucleotide sequence: TGTGCCTGTCATTTTGGGACTTCCCTTACCGGGGAGCTGTTTTTT. The whole variable domain, filled in from reference TRBV7-8 and TRBJ2-2, reads GAGVSQSPRYKVAKRGQDVALRCDPISGHVSLFWYQQALGQGPEFLTYFQNEAQLDKSGLPSDRFFAERPEGSVSTLKIQRTQQEDSAVYLCACHFGTSLTGELFFGEGSRLTVL.

This chain connects TRBV7-6 to TRBJ2-7; TRBD1 aligns across 7 bases. The CDR3 consists of 13 residues. Losses at the gene ends were 5 bases for V and 2 bases for J; bases not matched to a gene: 3. Germline CDR1 reads SGHVS; CDR2 reads FNYEAQ. DNA for the CDR3: TGTGCCAGCAGCCCGGGACAGACCTACGAGCAGTACTTC. Translation gives CASSPGQTYEQYF. The entire variable domain, with the rest obtained from reference TRBV7-6 and TRBJ2-7, is as follows: GAGVSQSPRYKVTKRGQDVALRCDPISGHVSLYWYRQALGQGPEFLTYFNYEAQQDKSGLPNDRFSAERPEGSISTLTIQRTEQRDSAMYRCASSPGQTYEQYFGPGTRLTVT.

This chain connects TRBV7-2 to TRBJ2-5; no reliable D call. The CDR3 has 14 residues. Trimming took 2 bases from V and 1 from J, leaving 8 bases between them. Germline CDR1 SGHTA, CDR2 FQGNSA. CDR3 DNA: TGTGCCAGCAGCTTATATAGAATCCAAGAGACCCAGTACTTC. Protein sequence: CASSLYRIQETQYF.

The chain joins TRBV9 to TRBJ2-7, with TRBD2 matching over 8 bases. Germline V CDR1 and CDR2: SGDLS, YYNGEE. The CDR3 covers 15 residues. J lost 2 bases, V lost 4 bases, and 8 bases had no gene match. CDR3 amino acids: CASSSSAGGTYEQYF. In DNA, the CDR3 is TGTGCCAGCAGCTCTAGTGCGGGAGGAACCTACGAGCAGTACTTC.

This clone was observed a handful of times. The chain carries TRBV28 and TRBJ1-6; TRBD1 aligns across 8 bases. Germline V gene data show CDR1 as MDHEN and CDR2 as SYDVKM. V dropped 7 bases and J dropped 11; count of bases not matched to a gene: 10. There are 14 residues in the CDR3. In DNA form, the CDR3 reads TGTGCCAGCACCCCGACAGGGGTTTTGGCACCCCTCCACTTT. Its translation: CASTPTGVLAPLHF. Based on the CDR3 plus reference TRBV28 and TRBJ1-6, the full variable domain is DVKVTQSSRYLVKRTGEKVFLECVQDMDHENMFWYRQDPGLGLRLIYFSYDVKMKEKGDIPEGYSVSREKKERFSLILESASTNQTSMYLCASTPTGVLAPLHFGNGTRLTVT.

This chain joins TRBV3-1 (or the pseudogene TRBV3-2) and TRBJ1-1; weak D call: TRBD1 (5 bases). Trimming pared 7 bases from V and 4 bases from J, leaving 19 bases between. This CDR3 contains 15 residues. The germline gives CDR1 LGHDT, CDR2 YNNKEL (reference sequence). The CDR3 region is CASTPDGARSTEAFF. CDR3 sequence (DNA): TGTGCCAGCACACCAGATGGGGCGCGCAGCACTGAAGCTTTCTTT.

This clone was observed a handful of times. The rearrangement uses TRBV5-1 and TRBJ1-2; TRBD1 matches at 8 bases. Looked up from germline, CDR1 is SGHRS and CDR2 is YFSETQ. This CDR3 spans 14 amino acids. V lost 3 bases and J lost 2; bases outside the gene matches: 3. As DNA, the CDR3 is TGCGCCAGCAGCTCCGGACAGGGCAACTATGGCTACACCTTC. This codes for CASSSGQGNYGYTF. Combining the CDR3 with reference TRBV5-1 and TRBJ1-2 gives the whole variable domain KAGVTQTPRYLIKTRGQQVTLSCSPISGHRSVSWYQQTPGQGLQFLFEYFSETQRNKGNFPGRFSGRQFSNSRSEMNVSTLELGDSALYLCASSSGQGNYGYTFGSGTRLTVV.

The V and J genes are TRBV11-2 and TRBJ1-6; D gene ambiguous. The ends were cut back, 3 bases at V and 0 bases at J, with 15 bases in the middle. The CDR3 contains 18 residues. Germline lookup yields CDR1 SGHAT and CDR2 FQNNGV. CDR3 DNA: TGTGCCAGCAGCTTGACACCGACTAGGAGCTCCTATAATTCACCCCTCCACTTT. As protein: CASSLTPTRSSYNSPLHF.

This chain connects TRBV30 to TRBJ1-5; D is unresolved. The length of the CDR3 is 12 residues. Germline CDR1 and CDR2: GTSNPN and SVGIG (reference sequence). The germline V and J ends were trimmed by 2 bases and 6 bases, with 8 bases remaining between them. Here the CDR3 reads CAWSSTGQPQHF. The CDR3 DNA is TGTGCCTGGAGTTCAACTGGTCAGCCCCAGCATTTT.

V is TRBV30 and J is TRBJ1-1, with D tentatively TRBD1 (6 bases). V was trimmed by 4 bases and J by 4 bases, leaving 7 bases between them. CDR1 GTSNPN and CDR2 SVGIG come from the germline V gene (reference sequence). The CDR3 is made up of 11 amino acids. CDR3 nucleotides: TGTGCCTGGATACAGGGCACTGAAGCTTTCTTT. It codes for CAWIQGTEAFF.

J is TRBJ1-1 and V is TRBV19; D may be TRBD1 (5 bases). This CDR3 is built from 14 residues. Germline V CDR1 and CDR2: LNHDA, SQIVND (reference sequence). V was trimmed by 4 bases and J by 0 bases, leaving 9 bases between them. The CDR3 nucleotides read TGTGCCAGTAGTAGGGGCGGATTGAACACTGAAGCTTTCTTT. Translating gives CASSRGGLNTEAFF.

V gene TRBV18 combines with J gene TRBJ2-3; maybe TRBD2 (6 bases). The CDR3 consists of 15 residues. Per the germline V gene, CDR1 is KGHSH and CDR2 is LQKENI. Trimming removed 2 bases from V and 5 bases from J, with 14 bases in between. For the CDR3, the DNA is TGTGCCAGCTCACCAAGGCTAGCGAGTAGAGATACGCAGTATTTT. This translates into CASSPRLASRDTQYF.

V usage is TRBV30 and J usage is TRBJ2-7, with D possibly matching TRBD2 (6 bases). The V gene's germline CDR1 is GTSNPN and CDR2 SVGIG (reference sequence). The CDR3 is made up of 15 amino acids. Trimming took off 2 bases at V and 3 bases at J, with 17 bases between the two ends. The CDR3 DNA sequence: TGTGCCTGGAGTAATGGGGTGGGGACTCTCTACGAGCAGTACTTC. Protein product: CAWSNGVGTLYEQYF.

The rearrangement uses TRBV6-5 and TRBJ1-1; weak D call: TRBD1 (6 bases). Germline V gives CDR1 MNHEY, CDR2 SVGAGI. This CDR3 has 14 amino acids. V was shortened by 6 bases and J by 2 bases, with 13 bases between the two germline ends. DNA of the CDR3: TGTGCCAGCAGCCCCAGGGGACGAAACACTGAAGCTTTCTTT. Its translation is CASSPRGRNTEAFF.

The gene calls are TRBV18 and TRBJ2-1, with TRBD2 matching 13 bases. V shed 3 bases and J 7 bases; nucleotides not matched to a gene: 6. The germline V gene encodes CDR1 KGHSH and CDR2 LQKENI. The CDR3 length is 16 residues. The chain's CDR3 is CASSPPGLAGDNEQFF. The CDR3 nucleotides read TGTGCCAGCTCACCCCCAGGACTAGCGGGGGATAATGAGCAGTTCTTC. The variable domain in full, with the rest retrieved from reference TRBV18 and TRBJ2-1, is NAGVMQNPRHLVRRRGQEARLRCSPMKGHSHVYWYRQLPEEGLKFMVYLQKENIIDESGMPKERFSAEFPKEGPSILRIQQVVRGDSAAYFCASSPPGLAGDNEQFFGPGTRLTVL.

The chain couples TRBV19 to TRBJ2-6; no firm D call. Trimming removed 2 bases from V and 5 bases from J, with 4 bases in between. This CDR3 has 13 amino acids. Looked up from germline, CDR1 is LNHDA and CDR2 is SQIVND (reference sequence). The CDR3 loop reads CASSISRANVLTF. DNA for the CDR3: TGTGCCAGTAGTATATCAAGGGCCAACGTCCTGACTTTC. The full variable domain, in which reference TRBV19 and TRBJ2-6 provide the parts outside the CDR3, is DGGITQSPKYLFRKEGQNVTLSCEQNLNHDAMYWYRQDPGQGLRLIYYSQIVNDFQKGDIAEGYSVSREKKESFPLTVTSAQKNPTAFYLCASSISRANVLTFGAGSRLTVL.

This clone has a count of ten or more. The rearrangement links TRBV6-5 to TRBJ2-5; weak D call: TRBD1 (7 bases). The germline gives CDR1 MNHEY, CDR2 SVGAGI. V dropped 8 bases and J dropped 5 bases, with 21 bases sitting between them. This CDR3 has 15 residues. Here the CDR3 DNA reads TGTGCCAGCGAATCCACTTGGGACAGCGGGGAGACCCAGTACTTC. Protein product: CASESTWDSGETQYF.

The chain recombines TRBV28 with TRBJ1-6; D ambiguous. The CDR3 consists of 14 residues. CDR1 and CDR2 from the germline V gene are MDHEN and SYDVKM. Trimming took off 6 bases at V and 5 bases at J, with 11 bases between the two ends. CDR3 nucleotides: TGTGCCAGCAGCATCACAGCTAATAATTCACCCCTCCACTTT. Protein sequence: CASSITANNSPLHF.